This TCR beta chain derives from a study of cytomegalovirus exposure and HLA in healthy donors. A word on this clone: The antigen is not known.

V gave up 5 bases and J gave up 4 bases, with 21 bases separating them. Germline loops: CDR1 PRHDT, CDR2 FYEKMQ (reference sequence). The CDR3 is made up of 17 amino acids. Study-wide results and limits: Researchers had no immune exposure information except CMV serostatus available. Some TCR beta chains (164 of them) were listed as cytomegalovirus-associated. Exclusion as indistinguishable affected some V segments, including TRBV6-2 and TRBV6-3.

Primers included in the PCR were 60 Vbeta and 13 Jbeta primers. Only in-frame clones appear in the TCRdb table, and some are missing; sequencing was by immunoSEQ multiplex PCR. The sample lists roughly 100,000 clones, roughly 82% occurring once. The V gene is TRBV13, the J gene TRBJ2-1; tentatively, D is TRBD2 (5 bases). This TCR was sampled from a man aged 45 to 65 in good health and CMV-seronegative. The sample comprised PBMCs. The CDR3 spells CASSRGSATLSYNEQFF. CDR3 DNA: TGTGCCAGCAGCCGAGGGTCCGCGACTCTTTCATACAATGAGCAGTTCTTC.